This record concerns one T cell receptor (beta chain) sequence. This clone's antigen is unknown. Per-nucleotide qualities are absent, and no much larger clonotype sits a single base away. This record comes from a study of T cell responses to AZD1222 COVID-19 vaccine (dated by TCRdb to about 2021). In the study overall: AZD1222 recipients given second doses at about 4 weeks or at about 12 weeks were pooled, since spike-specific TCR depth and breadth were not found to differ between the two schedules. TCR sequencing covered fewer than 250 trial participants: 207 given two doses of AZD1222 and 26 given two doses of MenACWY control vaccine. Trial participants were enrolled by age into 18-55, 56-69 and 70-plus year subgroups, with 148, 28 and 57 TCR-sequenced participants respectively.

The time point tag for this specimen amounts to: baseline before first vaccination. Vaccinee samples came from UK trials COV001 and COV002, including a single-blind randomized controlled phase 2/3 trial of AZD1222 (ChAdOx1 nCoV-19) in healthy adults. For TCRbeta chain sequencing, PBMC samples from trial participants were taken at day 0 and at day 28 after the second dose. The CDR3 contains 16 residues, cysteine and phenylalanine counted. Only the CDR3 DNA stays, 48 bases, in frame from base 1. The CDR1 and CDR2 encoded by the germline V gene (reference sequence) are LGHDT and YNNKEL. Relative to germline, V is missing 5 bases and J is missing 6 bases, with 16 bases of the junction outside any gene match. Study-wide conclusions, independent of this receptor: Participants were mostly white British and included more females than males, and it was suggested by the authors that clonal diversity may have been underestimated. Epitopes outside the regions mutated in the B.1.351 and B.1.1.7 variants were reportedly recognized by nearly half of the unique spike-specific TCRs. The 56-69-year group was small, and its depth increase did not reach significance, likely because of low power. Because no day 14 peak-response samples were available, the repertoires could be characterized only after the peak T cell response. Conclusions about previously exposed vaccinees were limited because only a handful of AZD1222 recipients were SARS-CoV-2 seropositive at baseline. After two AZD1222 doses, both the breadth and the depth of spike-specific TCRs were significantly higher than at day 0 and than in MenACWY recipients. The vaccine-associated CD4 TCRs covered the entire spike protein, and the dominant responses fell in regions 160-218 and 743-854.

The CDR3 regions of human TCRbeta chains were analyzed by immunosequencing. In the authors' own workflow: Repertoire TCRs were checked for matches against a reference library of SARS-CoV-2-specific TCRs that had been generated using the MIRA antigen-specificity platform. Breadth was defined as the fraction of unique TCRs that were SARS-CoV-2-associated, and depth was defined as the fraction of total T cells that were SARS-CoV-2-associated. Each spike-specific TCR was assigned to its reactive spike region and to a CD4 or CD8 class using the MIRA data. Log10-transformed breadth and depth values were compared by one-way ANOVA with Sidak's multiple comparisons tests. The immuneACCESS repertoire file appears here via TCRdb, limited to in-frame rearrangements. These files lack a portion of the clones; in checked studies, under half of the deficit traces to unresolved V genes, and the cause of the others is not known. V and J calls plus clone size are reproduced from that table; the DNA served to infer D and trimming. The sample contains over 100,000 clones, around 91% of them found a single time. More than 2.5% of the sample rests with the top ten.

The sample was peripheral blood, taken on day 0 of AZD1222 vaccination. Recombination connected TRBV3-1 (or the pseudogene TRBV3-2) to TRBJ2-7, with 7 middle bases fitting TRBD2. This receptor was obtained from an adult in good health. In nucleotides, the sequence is TGTGCCAGCAGCTCCCAGCCTCAGCGGGGACGAAGCGAGCAGTACTTC. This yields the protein CASSSQPQRGRSEQYF.